This entry concerns a single T cell receptor beta chain. The record originates from a study of cytomegalovirus exposure and HLA in healthy donors. It was with 60 Vbeta and 13 Jbeta primers that the PCR ran. Under the authors' procedure: Roughly 9.9 million shared chains were among the about 80 million unique TCR beta chains that a later analysis counted. Generated by immunoSEQ multiplex PCR, the TCRdb table keeps only in-frame clones and is missing some. The DNA gave D and trimming, while V, J and clone size come from that table. The data show approximately 97,000 clones, with 78% seen just once and about 4% held by the top ten. V gave up 1 base and J gave up 6 bases, with 15 bases separating them. The CDR3 consists of 15 residues. Germline assignment: CDR1 SGHVS and CDR2 FQNEAQ.

This clonotype originated in a woman between 35 and 50 years old in good health and CMV-seropositive. The J gene is TRBJ1-1, the V gene TRBV7-8; no reliable D call. The sample comprised PBMCs. For the CDR3, the DNA is TGTGCCAGCAGCTTAGTGGCAGGTTTGATCTCTGAAGCTTTCTTT. Translation gives CASSLVAGLISEAFF.